The 5 T cell receptor beta chains in this list originate from one sample, sequenced in a study of human T cells and chemical hapten exposure. MiXCR was run by TCRdb on the RACE reads, yielding one entry per CDR3 protein. The data contain 60,000 to 80,000 distinct CDR3 sequences, around 6.1% of them singletons. Time point defined: healthy volunteer bleed at 6 weeks. Unfractionated whole blood was the source from which total RNA was extracted. Sequencing input: whole blood. These receptors were obtained from a female donor in good health. Some clones in this sample may be carry-over from other donors' samples.

This clonotype was counted at least ten times. This chain joins TRBV18 and TRBJ2-7; D gene uncertain. CDR3 length equals 12 residues. V was shortened by 2 bases and J by 5 bases, with 7 bases between the two germline ends. Germline CDR1 KGHSH, CDR2 LQKENI. The CDR3: CASSPRGDEQYF. CDR3 DNA sequence: TGTGCCAGCTCACCAAGAGGCGACGAGCAGTACTTC.

V and J are TRBV12-3 or TRBV12-4 and TRBJ2-3; perhaps TRBD1 as D (5 bases). The CDR3 consists of 15 residues. Trimming stripped 5 bases from V and 1 base from J, with 13 bases between. CDR3 DNA sequence: TGTGCCAGCAGTCACGCTGGGGCGGGCACAGATACGCAGTATTTT. Encoded protein: CASSHAGAGTDTQYF.

In this sample, this clonotype turned up many times. The J gene is TRBJ2-2, the V gene TRBV2, with D uncertain. Trimming took off 0 bases at V and 4 bases at J, with 12 bases between the two ends. The germline V gene has CDR1 SNHLY and CDR2 FYNNEI. This CDR3 contains 16 residues. CDR3 residues: CASSEALHTVTGELFF. CDR3 nucleotide sequence: TGTGCCAGCAGTGAAGCGCTTCATACGGTCACCGGGGAGCTGTTTTTT.

This clonotype was counted at least ten times. The J gene is TRBJ2-3, the V gene TRBV29-1; tentative D call: TRBD2 (5 bases). Per the germline V gene, CDR1 is SQVTM and CDR2 is ANQGSEA. V gave up 2 bases and J gave up 0 bases, with 12 bases separating them. The CDR3 totals 15 residues. CDR3 bases: TGCAGCGTTGAAAAAATACAGCGGAGCACAGATACGCAGTATTTT. This gives the protein CSVEKIQRSTDTQYF.

This clonotype was detected many times. CDR3 residues: CASSRLQGAKNTEAFF. The CDR3 DNA sequence: TGTGCCAGCAGCCGACTACAGGGGGCCAAGAACACTGAAGCTTTCTTT. This sequence joins TRBV28 and TRBJ1-1, with 9 bases fitting TRBD1. This CDR3 region has 16 residues. V dropped 6 bases and J dropped 1; count of bases not matched to a gene: 9. Germline V gives CDR1 MDHEN, CDR2 SYDVKM.